This section outlines one T cell receptor (beta chain) sequence together with its context. RNA in amounts of roughly 0.5 to 1 ug was reverse transcribed with random hexamers. Amplification of the TCR beta CDR3 was carried out by immunoSEQ multiplex PCR, which spanned a total of 54 Vbeta and 13 Jbeta segments. TCRdb independently ran MiXCR on the immunoSEQ multiplex PCR reads; one entry per CDR3 protein. The sample holds under 200,000 distinct CDR3 sequences; 95% to 96% are singletons and the top ten take less than 0.15%. The data originate from a study of CD8 T cells in Susac syndrome. Germline V gene lookup returns CDR1 GTSNPN and CDR2 SVGIG (reference sequence). The CDR3 extends over 13 amino acids. Trimming took off 2 bases at V and 2 bases at J, with 8 bases between the two ends. Sequencing of TCR beta, carried out with a high-throughput approach, was applied to CD8+ and CD4+ T cells from the blood.

This receptor was identified in a human donor with Susac syndrome. Sample: CD4+ T cells from PBMCs. V usage is TRBV30 and J usage is TRBJ2-3; no definite D call. DNA of the CDR3: TGTGCCTGGAGTCCGACCAACACAGATACGCAGTATTTT. Translated, it gives CAWSPTNTDTQYF.